A single T cell receptor beta chain is shown here with its context. CDR3 length: 16 amino acids. V was clipped by 2 bases and J by 6 bases, with 17 bases between them. Germline CDR1 reads DFQATT; CDR2 reads SNEGSKA (reference sequence). Ophthalmopathic donors had moderate-to-severe activity, CAS ≥3 and NOSPECS ≥4, with disease that had lasted under 3 months. The data stem from a study of Graves' ophthalmopathy and Graves' hyperthyroidism. Beta-chain TCR CDR3 regions were amplified from RNA transcripts. First-round RT-PCR relied on HTBI primers, and a second-round multiplex PCR came next. TCRdb re-called the multiplex PCR reads with MiXCR, one entry per CDR3 protein. The table lists 300,000 to 400,000 distinct CDR3 sequences, 15% to 20% of them singletons.

Sequenced material: peripheral blood. The rearrangement links TRBV20-1 to TRBJ1-6, with a possible D match to TRBD1 (6 bases). This TCR came from an adult man with Graves' ophthalmopathy. Here the CDR3 DNA reads TGCAGTGCTAGAATAACAGGGAGGGGAGGTAATTCACCCCTCCACTTT. This gives the protein CSARITGRGGNSPLHF.